The 10 T cell receptor beta chains in this list originate from one sample, sequenced in a study of blood T cell repertoires in COVID-19. The repertoire was sequenced with immunoSEQ multiplex PCR; TCRdb's copy has only in-frame clones and lacks some. The table shows roughly 140,000 clones, with around 81% occurring only once. The source material was peripheral blood. The receptors come from a woman between 50 and 59 years old with acute or convalescent COVID-19.

The chain links TRBV28 to TRBJ1-6, with D maybe TRBD1 (6 bases). CDR1 MDHEN and CDR2 SYDVKM come from the germline V gene. The germline V and J ends were trimmed by 2 bases and 7 bases, with 12 bases remaining between them. The CDR3 extends over 15 amino acids. In nucleotides, the CDR3 is TGTGCCAGCAGTTTAGCTTTCCAGGGGAATTCACCCCTCCACTTT. This encodes CASSLAFQGNSPLHF.

The chain joins TRBV2 to TRBJ2-7, with a possible D match to TRBD1 (5 bases). The CDR3 is made up of 12 amino acids. V was trimmed by 7 bases and J by 6 bases, leaving 13 bases between them. The germline gives CDR1 SNHLY, CDR2 FYNNEI. CDR3 sequence: CASTDIPSEQYF. The CDR3 nucleotides read TGTGCCAGCACGGACATCCCGTCCGAGCAGTACTTC.

This clone was seen a few times. The chain joins TRBV18 to TRBJ2-7; D is possibly TRBD2 (5 bases). V lost 5 bases and J lost 1, with 9 bases in between. This CDR3 has 13 residues. Germline lookup yields CDR1 KGHSH and CDR2 LQKENI. The CDR3 spells CASSEGGSYEQYF. For the CDR3, the DNA is TGTGCCAGCTCAGAGGGTGGATCCTACGAGCAGTACTTC.

This clone was seen only a few times. The chain employs TRBV20-1 and TRBJ2-3; 9 positions agree with TRBD1. CDR1 DFQATT and CDR2 SNEGSKA come from the germline V gene (reference sequence). The ends lost 3 bases at V and 3 bases at J; junction bases unmatched: 4. The length of the CDR3 is 14 residues. CDR3 amino acids: CSASEQGATDTQYF. CDR3 DNA: TGCAGTGCTAGTGAACAGGGGGCGACAGATACGCAGTATTTT.

V gene TRBV4-2 combines with J gene TRBJ2-5; the D gene is possibly TRBD2 (6 bases). Looked up from germline, CDR1 is LGHNA and CDR2 is YNFKEQ. The V gene lost 1 base and the J gene lost 5 bases, with 20 bases spanning the gap. The CDR3 contains 17 residues. The CDR3 loop is CASSQVINDGDLETQYF. Here the CDR3 DNA reads TGTGCCAGCAGCCAAGTAATTAACGACGGGGACTTGGAGACCCAGTACTTC.

This sequence joins TRBV28 and TRBJ1-1; D is uncertain. V lost 8 bases to trimming and J lost 3 bases, with 16 bases between them. Per germline, CDR1 MDHEN and CDR2 SYDVKM. This CDR3 has 14 amino acids. The chain's CDR3 is CASPPSGKDTEAFF. DNA for the CDR3: TGTGCCAGCCCCCCCTCGGGGAAGGACACTGAAGCTTTCTTT.

This clone was seen just once. The chain's CDR3 is CASMGTSWSYEQYF. CDR3 DNA: TGTGCCAGCATGGGGACTAGCTGGTCCTACGAGCAGTACTTC. This chain connects TRBV2 to TRBJ2-7; 9 nucleotides line up with TRBD2. CDR3 size: 14 residues. CDR1 SNHLY and CDR2 FYNNEI come from the germline V gene. The J segment lost 1 base and the V segment lost 7 bases, leaving 5 bases of the junction unmatched.

The chain employs TRBV6-2 or TRBV6-3 and TRBJ2-7; D gene unclear. The CDR3 contains 18 residues. Trimming pared 2 bases from V and 0 bases from J, leaving 20 bases between. Germline V gene data show CDR1 as MNHEY and CDR2 as SVGEGT. The CDR3 reads CASSYPARRGPSSYEQYF. The CDR3 nucleotides read TGTGCCAGCAGTTACCCCGCCCGGCGTGGGCCCAGCTCCTACGAGCAGTACTTC.

The rearrangement uses TRBV6-5 and TRBJ1-3, with D hard to call. Germline lookup yields CDR1 MNHEY and CDR2 SVGAGI. V gave up 0 bases and J gave up 2 bases, with 5 bases separating them. The CDR3 loop spans 14 amino acids. CDR3: CASSYSAAGNTIYF. The CDR3 region has the DNA TGTGCCAGCAGTTACTCGGCAGCTGGAAACACCATATATTTT.

The chain employs TRBV7-9 and TRBJ1-1, with D unresolved. The CDR3 has 15 residues. The germline V gene encodes CDR1 SEHNR and CDR2 FQNEAQ (reference sequence). Trimming removed 0 bases at V and 8 bases at J, with 16 bases between. CDR3 sequence reads: CASSLAPSEGEEAFF. CDR3 nucleotides: TGTGCCAGCAGCTTAGCCCCTTCTGAGGGTGAGGAAGCTTTCTTT.